Here is one TCR beta chain with its context. Its cognate antigen is unknown. These data are taken from a study of cytomegalovirus exposure and HLA in healthy donors. The length of the CDR3 is 18 residues. Between the trimmed V and J ends, which lost 0 bases and 2 bases, there was a span of 22 bases. Germline values: CDR1 GTSNPN, CDR2 SVGIG (reference sequence). Study-level findings and limits: It is likely that the observed cluster of highly shared sequence variants was a sequencing artifact. Researchers catalogued 150 or so TCR beta chains as cytomegalovirus-associated.

Primers for the PCR totalled 60 Vbeta and 13 Jbeta. The assay was immunoSEQ multiplex PCR, and TCRdb's table has in-frame clones only and misses some. The table has 130,000 to 150,000 clones, around 76% seen once. The V call is TRBV30, the J call TRBJ1-2; D possibly corresponds to TRBD1 (5 bases). Sequencing input: PBMCs. The source is a man aged 18 to 29 in good health and CMV-seronegative. CDR3 residues: CAWSVVSGAARKNYGYTF. In nucleotides, the CDR3 is TGTGCCTGGAGTGTGGTGAGTGGGGCGGCCAGGAAAAACTATGGCTACACCTTC.